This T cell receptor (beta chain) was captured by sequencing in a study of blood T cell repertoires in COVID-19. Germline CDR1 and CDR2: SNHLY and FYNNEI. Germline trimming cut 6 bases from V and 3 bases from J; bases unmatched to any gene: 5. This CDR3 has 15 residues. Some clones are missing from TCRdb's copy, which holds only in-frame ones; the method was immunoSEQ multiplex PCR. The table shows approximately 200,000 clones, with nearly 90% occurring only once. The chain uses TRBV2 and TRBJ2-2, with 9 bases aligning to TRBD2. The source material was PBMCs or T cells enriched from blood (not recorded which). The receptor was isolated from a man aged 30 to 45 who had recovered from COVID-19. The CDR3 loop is CASSRTSVYTGELFF. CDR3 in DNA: TGTGCCAGCAGCCGGACTAGCGTATACACCGGGGAGCTGTTTTTT.